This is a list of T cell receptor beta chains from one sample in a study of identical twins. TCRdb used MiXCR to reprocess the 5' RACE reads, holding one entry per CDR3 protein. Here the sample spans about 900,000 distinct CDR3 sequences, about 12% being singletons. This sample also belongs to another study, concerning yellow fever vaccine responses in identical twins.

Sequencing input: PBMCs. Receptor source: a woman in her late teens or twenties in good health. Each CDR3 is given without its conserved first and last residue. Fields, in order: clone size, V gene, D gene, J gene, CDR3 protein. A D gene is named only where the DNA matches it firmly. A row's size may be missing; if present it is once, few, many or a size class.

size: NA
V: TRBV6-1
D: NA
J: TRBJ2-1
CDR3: ASIRSGDSYNEQF

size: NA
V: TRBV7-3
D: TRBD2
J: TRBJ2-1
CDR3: ASSLYGSGSPTSEQF

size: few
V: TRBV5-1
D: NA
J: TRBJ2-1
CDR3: ASSLRFTYNEQF

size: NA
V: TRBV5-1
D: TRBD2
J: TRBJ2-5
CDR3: ASRVSAGGGPGETQY

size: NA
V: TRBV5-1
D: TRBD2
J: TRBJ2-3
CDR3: ASSRIAGGPADTQY

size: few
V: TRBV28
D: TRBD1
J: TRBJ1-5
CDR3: ASSKGQGSNQPQH

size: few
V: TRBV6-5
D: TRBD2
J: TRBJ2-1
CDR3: ASSFTGLAGGPGEQF

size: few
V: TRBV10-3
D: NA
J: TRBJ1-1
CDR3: AIGQGTNTEAF

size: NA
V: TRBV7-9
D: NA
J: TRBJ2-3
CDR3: ASSSQPGIDTQY

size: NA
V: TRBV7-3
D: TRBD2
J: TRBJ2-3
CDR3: ASSPGLGSTDTQY

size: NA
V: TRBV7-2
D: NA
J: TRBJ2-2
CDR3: ASSFSRGNSGELF

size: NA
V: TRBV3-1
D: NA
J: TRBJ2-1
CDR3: ASSQESSEQF

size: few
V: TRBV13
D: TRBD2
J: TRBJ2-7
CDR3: ASSSIGTSGSFPVAPSYEQY

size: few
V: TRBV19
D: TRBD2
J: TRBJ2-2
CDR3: ATGTSYNTGELF

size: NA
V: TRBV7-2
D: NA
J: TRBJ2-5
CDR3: ASSSVGSRETQY

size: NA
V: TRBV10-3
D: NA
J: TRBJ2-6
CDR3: AISENQGRANVLT

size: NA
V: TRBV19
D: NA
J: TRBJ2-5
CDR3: ASTIHAQARGETQY

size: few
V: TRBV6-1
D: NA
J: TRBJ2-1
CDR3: ASSGLLAPAYNEQF

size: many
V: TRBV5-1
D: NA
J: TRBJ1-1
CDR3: ASSRGEGAMNTEAF

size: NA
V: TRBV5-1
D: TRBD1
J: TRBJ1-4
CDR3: ASSSSGQGYEKLF

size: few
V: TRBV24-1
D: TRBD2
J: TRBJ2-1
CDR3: ATSRTSGGSYNEQF

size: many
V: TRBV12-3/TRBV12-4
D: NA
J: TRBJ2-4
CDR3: ASSFGNIQY

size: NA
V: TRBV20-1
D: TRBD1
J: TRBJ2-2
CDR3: SARRDRVDGELF

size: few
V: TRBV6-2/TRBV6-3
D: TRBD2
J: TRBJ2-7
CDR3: ASSSMGLPGTEQY

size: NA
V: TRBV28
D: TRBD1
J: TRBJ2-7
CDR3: ASSSSTGRSSYEQY

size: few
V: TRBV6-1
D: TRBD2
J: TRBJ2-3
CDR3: ASKTTLAGTSTDTQY

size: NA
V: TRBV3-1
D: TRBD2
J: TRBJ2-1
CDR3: ASSQDRLAGGGEQF

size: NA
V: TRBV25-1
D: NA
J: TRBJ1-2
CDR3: ASSEGKIVRYGYT